Listed here are 26 T cell receptor beta chains from one sample, sequenced in a study of T cell repertoires in cytomegalovirus infection. TCRdb fed the reads into MiXCR, producing one record per CDR3 protein. The table records tens of thousands of distinct CDR3 sequences, about 4.2% of them present only once. Specimen: PBMCs. The receptors were gathered from a human donor in good health (CMV status not recorded). Some clones in this sample may be carry-over from other donors' samples.

Many counts were recorded for this clonotype. The chain links TRBV25-1 to TRBJ1-6; TRBD1 agrees at 9 bases. Germline lookup yields CDR1 MGHDK and CDR2 SYGVNS. This CDR3 comprises 15 residues. Germline trimming cut 3 bases from V and 10 bases from J; bases unmatched to any gene: 7. The CDR3 protein is CASSERTGVGSPLHF. CDR3 nucleotide sequence: TGTGCCAGCAGTGAGCGGACAGGGGTTGGATCACCCCTCCACTTT.

This clonotype was counted many times. The chain is built from TRBV6-2 or TRBV6-3 and TRBJ2-2, with 7 bases lining up with TRBD1. Germline CDR1 reads MNHEY; CDR2 reads SVGEGT. Trimming took 5 bases from V and 6 from J; bases not matched to a gene: 9. This CDR3 is 15 amino acids long. Written as DNA, the CDR3 is TGTGCCAGCAGTCCTCCCAGGGGGATTGCCGGGGAGCTGTTTTTT. Translating gives CASSPPRGIAGELFF.

This clonotype has at least ten counts. This chain links TRBV7-2 with TRBJ2-5, with a weak D call TRBD2 (5 bases). The CDR3 has 15 amino acids. Deletions cut 7 bases from V and 5 bases from J, with 20 bases between. Germline V lookup: CDR1 SGHTA, CDR2 FQGNSA. DNA for the CDR3: TGTGCCAGCATCGACAAACGGGATGGAGACGAGACCCAGTACTTC. Protein product: CASIDKRDGDETQYF. The full variable domain, its missing parts supplied by reference TRBV7-2 and TRBJ2-5, is GAGVSQSPSNKVTEKGKDVELRCDPISGHTALYWYRQSLGQGLEFLIYFQGNSAPDKSGLPSDRFSAERTGGSVSTLTIQRTQQEDSAVYLCASIDKRDGDETQYFGPGTRLLVL.

This clonotype was picked up many times. The J gene is TRBJ2-5, the V gene TRBV11-2, with D possibly matching TRBD1 (6 bases). CDR1 and CDR2 (germline): SGHAT, FQNNGV. The CDR3 consists of 15 residues. Trimming removed 1 base at V and 7 bases at J, with 16 bases between. The CDR3 loop reads CASSLARGQFGTQYF. CDR3 nucleotide sequence: TGTGCCAGCAGCTTAGCGAGGGGACAATTTGGGACCCAGTACTTC.

This clonotype was observed at least ten times. This chain links TRBV7-6 with TRBJ2-3; 8 bases are shared with TRBD2. The CDR3 spans 16 residues. V lost 1 base and J lost 0; bases outside the gene matches: 3. The germline CDR1 and CDR2 sequences are SGHVS and FNYEAQ. The CDR3 is CASSLGSGGSTDTQYF. DNA for the CDR3: TGTGCCAGCAGCTTAGGGTCGGGGGGGAGCACAGATACGCAGTATTTT.

This clonotype has a count of ten or more. The chain employs TRBV24-1 and TRBJ2-2, with 10 bases aligning to TRBD1. The germline CDR1 and CDR2 sequences are KGHDR and SFDVKD. This CDR3 has 17 amino acids. V shed 3 bases, J shed 0 bases, and the junction held 3 bases outside the gene matches. CDR3 in amino acids: CATSDLTGGPNTGELFF. The CDR3, as DNA: TGTGCCACCAGTGATCTGACAGGGGGCCCGAACACCGGGGAGCTGTTTTTT.

This clonotype was detected ten times or more. This chain joins TRBV12-3 or TRBV12-4 and TRBJ1-2; a weak D match, TRBD1 (6 bases). The CDR3 is 14 amino acids. The V and J ends lost 7 bases and 2 bases respectively, with 14 bases between them. The chain's CDR3 is CASTPDSGNYGYTF. The CDR3 DNA follows: TGTGCCAGCACCCCGGACAGCGGGAACTATGGCTACACCTTC.

On this clonotype: This sequence may be a read error, since a much larger clone differs from it by one base. V usage is TRBV4-3 and J usage is TRBJ2-3; 7 nucleotides align to TRBD2. This CDR3 comprises 15 residues. The germline CDR1 and CDR2 sequences are LGHNA and YSLEER. This CDR3 reads CTSSQRGGSIDTQYF. CDR3 bases: TGCACCAGCAGCCAAAGGGGCGGGAGTATAGATACGCAGTATTTT.

The sample holds many counts of this clonotype. The V gene is TRBV7-8, the J gene TRBJ1-5; 7 bases agree with TRBD1. J lost 4 bases, V lost 0 bases, and 3 bases had no gene match. The CDR3 contains 15 residues. CDR1 and CDR2 (germline): SGHVS, FQNEAQ. CDR3 coding DNA: TGTGCCAGCAGCTTAGCCGCAGGGGGGAATCAGCCCCAGCATTTT. It specifies CASSLAAGGNQPQHF.

In this sample, this clonotype turned up many times. The chain employs TRBV7-2 and TRBJ2-1; a possible D gene is TRBD2 (6 bases). The CDR3 sequence is 15 residues long. CDR1 and CDR2 (germline): SGHTA, FQGNSA. With 5 bases removed from V and 4 bases from J, the gap between germline ends came to 15 bases. Here the CDR3 reads CASSPDGLPYNEQFF. As DNA, the CDR3 is TGTGCCAGCAGCCCCGATGGACTACCTTACAATGAGCAGTTCTTC. The full variable domain, in which reference TRBV7-2 and TRBJ2-1 provide the parts outside the CDR3, is GAGVSQSPSNKVTEKGKDVELRCDPISGHTALYWYRQSLGQGLEFLIYFQGNSAPDKSGLPSDRFSAERTGGSVSTLTIQRTQQEDSAVYLCASSPDGLPYNEQFFGPGTRLTVL.

This clonotype showed up just a few times. The chain is built from TRBV20-1 and TRBJ2-1, with 13 bases identical to TRBD2. Germline V lookup: CDR1 DFQATT, CDR2 SNEGSKA (reference sequence). The trim removed 5 bases at V and 4 bases at J, leaving 14 bases unmatched. This CDR3 contains 18 residues. The CDR3 bases are TGCAGTGCTCCTGACTACTCCGGGACTAGCGGGGTGTACAATGAGCAGTTCTTC. It codes for CSAPDYSGTSGVYNEQFF.

Many counts were recorded for this clonotype. The chain couples TRBV7-9 to TRBJ2-6; TRBD1 agrees at 7 bases. CDR3 length: 15 amino acids. V shed 5 bases and J 2 bases; nucleotides not matched to a gene: 3. Looked up from germline, CDR1 is SEHNR and CDR2 is FQNEAQ (reference sequence). This CDR3 is CASSLQGAGANVLTF. CDR3 sequence (DNA): TGTGCCAGCAGCCTCCAGGGGGCTGGGGCCAACGTCCTGACTTTC.

At least ten counts were recorded for this clonotype. The V and J genes are TRBV7-2 and TRBJ2-1; the D gene is possibly TRBD2 (6 bases). The CDR3 is 17 amino acids. Germline CDR1 reads SGHTA; CDR2 reads FQGNSA. V was trimmed by 7 bases and J by 7 bases, leaving 26 bases between them. The CDR3 sequence: CASTPGLRAGRWNEQFF. CDR3 coding DNA: TGTGCCAGCACCCCCGGGCTAAGGGCGGGGAGGTGGAATGAGCAGTTCTTC.

There are many counts of this clonotype. The genes are TRBV7-3 and TRBJ2-1, with D perhaps matching TRBD2 (6 bases). CDR3 length: 14 amino acids. V was trimmed by 6 bases and J by 5 bases, leaving 14 bases between them. Germline lookup yields CDR1 SGHTA and CDR2 FQGTGA. For the CDR3, the DNA is TGTGCCAGCAGTCCAGGTAGCGGAAACAATGAGCAGTTCTTC. This translates into CASSPGSGNNEQFF.

This clonotype was seen at least ten times. The V and J genes are TRBV7-2 and TRBJ2-1; D is possibly TRBD2 (6 bases). The germline V and J ends were trimmed by 2 bases and 3 bases, with 14 bases remaining between them. CDR3 length: 16 amino acids. Germline V gene lookup returns CDR1 SGHTA and CDR2 FQGNSA. As DNA, the CDR3 is TGTGCCAGCAGCTTACGCATGGAGGGATACTACAATGAGCAGTTCTTC. Encoded protein: CASSLRMEGYYNEQFF.

This clonotype was seen ten or more times. V usage is TRBV7-2 and J usage is TRBJ1-6; D gene ambiguous. Looked up from germline, CDR1 is SGHTA and CDR2 is FQGNSA. V was shortened by 1 base and J by 10 bases, with 5 bases between the two germline ends. This CDR3 is built from 12 residues. As DNA, the CDR3 is TGTGCCAGCAGCTTAGGGGTGTCACCCCTCCACTTT. It yields the protein CASSLGVSPLHF.

In this sample, this clonotype turned up many times. The genes are TRBV7-2 and TRBJ2-5; TRBD1 is a possible D gene (6 bases). The V end was cut by 2 bases, the J end by 1 base, with 17 bases between. Germline V gene data show CDR1 as SGHTA and CDR2 as FQGNSA. The CDR3 sequence is 17 residues long. DNA for the CDR3: TGTGCCAGCAGCTTACCCCGTCCGGACAGATCCCAAGAGACCCAGTACTTC. It encodes CASSLPRPDRSQETQYF.

This clonotype has ten or more counts. The chain joins TRBV7-2 to TRBJ2-4, with 7 bases fitting TRBD2. CDR1 and CDR2 (germline): SGHTA, FQGNSA. Trimming at V came to 4 bases and at J to 2 bases, leaving 8 bases not matched to a gene. CDR3 length: 16 amino acids. The CDR3 region is CASSSGEGGSKNIQYF. CDR3 in DNA: TGTGCCAGCAGCTCCGGGGAGGGAGGATCCAAAAACATTCAGTACTTC. Based on the CDR3 plus reference TRBV7-2 and TRBJ2-4, the full variable domain is GAGVSQSPSNKVTEKGKDVELRCDPISGHTALYWYRQSLGQGLEFLIYFQGNSAPDKSGLPSDRFSAERTGGSVSTLTIQRTQQEDSAVYLCASSSGEGGSKNIQYFGAGTRLSVL.

This clonotype was counted ten times or more. A junction end diverges from the germline sequence, so it may reflect a read error. The V gene is TRBV7-7, the J gene TRBJ2-2; no clear D. There are 14 residues in the CDR3. Germline V gene data show CDR1 as SSHAT and CDR2 as FNYEAQ (reference sequence). CDR3 DNA sequence: TGTGCTAGCAGCTTAAAGCCGAACACCGGGGAGCTGTTTTTT. Its protein product is CASSLKPNTGELFF.

This clonotype has a count of ten or more. The rearrangement joins TRBV7-2 to TRBJ2-1, with a possible D match to TRBD2 (6 bases). Germline V gene sequence: CDR1 SGHTA, CDR2 FQGNSA. This CDR3 is built from 14 residues. The V and J ends lost 4 bases and 8 bases respectively, with 15 bases between them. The DNA of the CDR3 is TGTGCCAGCAGCTCTCTACTAGCTTTCGATGAGCAGTTCTTC. The encoded protein is CASSSLLAFDEQFF.

This clonotype was recorded many times. V usage is TRBV7-2 and J usage is TRBJ1-6; D is unresolved. CDR1 and CDR2 (germline): SGHTA, FQGNSA. The CDR3 contains 10 residues. With 11 bases removed from V and 10 bases from J, the gap between germline ends came to 9 bases. The chain's CDR3 is CAPQFSPLHF. For the CDR3, the DNA is TGTGCCCCACAGTTCTCACCCCTCCACTTT. The variable domain in full, completed from reference TRBV7-2 and TRBJ1-6, reads GAGVSQSPSNKVTEKGKDVELRCDPISGHTALYWYRQSLGQGLEFLIYFQGNSAPDKSGLPSDRFSAERTGGSVSTLTIQRTQQEDSAVYLCAPQFSPLHFGNGTRLTVT.

The chain has TRBV20-1 and TRBJ2-7; D tentatively fits TRBD1 or TRBD2 (5 bases each). The germline V gene has CDR1 DFQATT and CDR2 SNEGSKA (reference sequence). The CDR3 runs 14 residues. With 3 bases removed from V and 2 bases from J, the gap between germline ends came to 14 bases. Here the CDR3 DNA reads TGCAGTGCTAGCGGACGGGACCACCCCTACGAGCAGTACTTC. Translating it yields CSASGRDHPYEQYF.

This clonotype appeared a few times. In nucleotides, the CDR3 is TGTGCCAGCAGCCCCCTCCGGGCCCGATACAATGAGCAGTTCTTC. Amino acids: CASSPLRARYNEQFF. The rearrangement joins TRBV11-2 to TRBJ2-1; D not certain. V was clipped by 5 bases and J by 4 bases, with 15 bases between them. CDR3 length: 15 amino acids. Looked up from germline, CDR1 is SGHAT and CDR2 is FQNNGV.

This clonotype was counted many times. The chain couples TRBV7-8 to TRBJ1-2; tentatively, D is TRBD1 (6 bases). V shed 5 bases and J shed 0 bases, with 13 bases lying between them. This CDR3 is 15 amino acids long. CDR1 and CDR2 from the germline V gene are SGHVS and FQNEAQ. The CDR3 bases are TGTGCCAGCAGCCAAGACAGGCTTGCTAACTATGGCTACACCTTC. It specifies CASSQDRLANYGYTF.

This clonotype was seen ten or more times. V is TRBV19 and J is TRBJ1-1; D perhaps matches TRBD1 (5 bases). The CDR3 extends over 18 amino acids. CDR1 is LNHDA and CDR2 is SQIVND in the germline V gene (reference sequence). The V end was cut by 0 bases, the J end by 1 base, with 18 bases between. The CDR3 here is CASSIDLGTPAQNTEAFF. CDR3 bases: TGTGCCAGTAGTATAGATCTTGGGACGCCAGCACAGAACACTGAAGCTTTCTTT. Based on the CDR3 plus reference TRBV19 and TRBJ1-1, the full variable domain is DGGITQSPKYLFRKEGQNVTLSCEQNLNHDAMYWYRQDPGQGLRLIYYSQIVNDFQKGDIAEGYSVSREKKESFPLTVTSAQKNPTAFYLCASSIDLGTPAQNTEAFFGQGTRLTVV.

In this sample, this clonotype turned up many times. V and J are TRBV28 and TRBJ1-3; D might be TRBD1 (6 bases). The V end was cut by 10 bases, the J end by 6 bases, with 16 bases between. The germline V gene encodes CDR1 MDHEN and CDR2 SYDVKM. The CDR3 contains 13 residues. CDR3 sequence: CATRRQAENTIYF. The CDR3, as DNA: TGTGCCACCCGGCGACAGGCAGAAAACACCATATATTTT.